The subject of this entry is one T cell receptor (beta chain). Its antigen is currently unknown. A much larger clonotype is one base distant, so this may be a read error. The identical CDR3 is also encoded by other nucleotide sequences in the sample. This sample was taken from a study of a mutant IDH1 vaccine in newly diagnosed glioma. Study results and caveats: There were vaccine-induced immune responses in about 92% of the patients.

Time point in this sample: week 47, end of study. The investigators gave 300 ug of mutant IDH1 20-mer peptide in each vaccine dose, together with topical imiquimod. Using immunoSEQ multiplex PCR, the repertoire was profiled, and TCRdb retains in-frame clones only, with some absent. In the table there are approximately 52,000 clones, approximately 76% of which are singletons. The source of this sequence is a woman in her thirties or forties with glioma. Some clones in this sample may be carry-over from other donors' samples. This specimen was PBMCs, taken from a glioma patient whose treatment included an IDH1 peptide vaccine.

The CDR3 here is CASSQTTSGDPFGETQYF. DNA for the CDR3: TGTGCCAGCAGCCAAACGACTAGCGGGGATCCTTTTGGGGAGACCCAGTACTTC. The rearrangement links TRBV4-2 to TRBJ2-5; 11 bases are shared with TRBD2. V dropped 2 bases and J dropped 5; count of bases not matched to a gene: 13. Looked up from germline, CDR1 is LGHNA and CDR2 is YNFKEQ. There are 18 residues in the CDR3.